Listed here are 6 T cell receptor beta chains from one sample, sequenced in a study of T cell responses to AZD1222 COVID-19 vaccine. Sequencing was performed with immunoSEQ multiplex PCR; in TCRdb, only in-frame clones are kept and a portion is missing. The sample includes 200,000 or so clones, 85% to 90% of them seen just once. Sample: peripheral blood, taken on day 0 of AZD1222 vaccination. Every receptor here comes from an adult in good health.

This clone was detected a few times. This rearrangement joins TRBV6-1 to TRBJ2-7, with D perhaps matching TRBD1 or TRBD2 (5 bases each). There are 13 residues in the CDR3. Trimming pared 3 bases from V and 3 bases from J, leaving 9 bases between. Germline V CDR1 and CDR2: MNHNS, SASEGT. CDR3 in DNA: TGTGCCAGCAGTGATGAGGGGTACTACGAGCAGTACTTC. This sequence encodes CASSDEGYYEQYF.

V gene TRBV28 combines with J gene TRBJ1-2, with TRBD1 matching 8 bases. CDR3 length: 14 amino acids. Unmatched junction bases numbered 6, after V lost 4 bases and J lost 5 bases. CDR1 and CDR2 (germline): MDHEN, SYDVKM. Written as DNA, the CDR3 is TGTGCCAGCAGTTCGGAGGACAGGGCATATGGCTACACCTTC. Its translation is CASSSEDRAYGYTF.

The V and J genes are TRBV12-3 or TRBV12-4 and TRBJ1-2, with 7 positions matching TRBD1. Trimming cost V 4 bases and J 4 bases; bases outside gene matches: 3. The CDR3 sequence is 13 residues long. The CDR3 nucleotides read TGTGCCAGCAGTTCAAGACAGGGCTATGGCTACACCTTC. This encodes CASSSRQGYGYTF.

J is TRBJ2-7 and V is TRBV28; 7 nucleotides agree with TRBD1. V lost 4 bases and J lost 9; bases outside the gene matches: 9. Per the germline V gene, CDR1 is MDHEN and CDR2 is SYDVKM. There are 13 residues in the CDR3. In nucleotides, the CDR3 is TGTGCCAGCAGTTCCGGGACAGAGACGAGGCAGTACTTC. The encoded protein is CASSSGTETRQYF.

J is TRBJ1-6 and V is TRBV6-5; D call uncertain. The V gene's germline CDR1 is MNHEY and CDR2 SVGAGI. V lost 8 bases to trimming and J lost 7 bases, with 12 bases between them. The length of the CDR3 is 13 residues. CDR3 coding DNA: TGTGCCAGCCAAAGGGAGAGGAATTCACCCCTCCACTTT. Encoded protein: CASQRERNSPLHF.

V and J are TRBV19 and TRBJ1-1; TRBD1 might be the D (6 bases). Trimming left V 1 base short and J 2 bases short, with 11 bases between. The CDR3 runs to 15 residues. Germline V gene lookup returns CDR1 LNHDA and CDR2 SQIVND (reference sequence). CDR3 sequence (DNA): TGTGCCAGTAGTATAGGCAGGGGCGCAAACACTGAAGCTTTCTTT. Protein: CASSIGRGANTEAFF.